This T cell receptor (beta chain) appears in the sequencing data of a study of CD8+ T cells in alopecia areata. Whole-study context: Oral tofacitinib, 5 to 10 mg twice daily, was given in an open-label trial. Overall study findings and caveats: Clonality exceeded that of normal scalp in lesional scalp, most notably in alopecia totalis/universalis.

RNA extraction and reverse transcription yielded cDNA as sequencing template. Clones were sequenced by immunoSEQ multiplex PCR, and TCRdb holds only the in-frame ones, with some missing. The sample holds 140,000 or so clones, approximately 51% seen once. Trimming removed 4 bases from V and 4 bases from J; junction bases left unmatched: 5. This CDR3 is built from 14 residues. From germline, CDR1 is SGHVS and CDR2 FNYEAQ. This clone was seen repeatedly, ten times or more. Its target is unknown. The sequence derives from a human donor with alopecia areata. The sequenced sample was CD4+ T cells sorted from blood, obtained at week 0. This chain uses TRBV7-6 with TRBJ2-5, with 8 bases lining up with TRBD1. The CDR3 loop reads CASSSPDRGETQYF. In DNA form, the CDR3 reads TGTGCCAGCAGCTCCCCTGACAGGGGAGAGACCCAGTACTTC.